Following are 14 T cell receptor beta chains from one sample sequenced in a study of blood T cell repertoires in COVID-19. This table comes from immunoSEQ multiplex PCR, and its TCRdb copy is limited to in-frame clones, with some not included. The table shows approximately 97,000 clones, with approximately 86% occurring only once. Sequenced material: peripheral blood. The receptors derive from a woman aged 45-60 years with COVID-19, enrolled during active disease.

CDR3 region: CASRGGGLETQYF. CDR3 coding DNA: TGCGCCAGCAGAGGGGGGGGGCTTGAGACCCAGTACTTC. This rearrangement joins TRBV5-1 to TRBJ2-5, with a tentative D call TRBD2 (7 bases). In germline, CDR1 is SGHRS, CDR2 YFSETQ. Trimming left V 5 bases short and J 5 bases short, with 13 bases between. This CDR3 spans 13 amino acids.

This chain uses TRBV3-1 (or the pseudogene TRBV3-2) with TRBJ2-1, with D tentatively TRBD1 (6 bases). Germline loops: CDR1 LGHDT, CDR2 YNNKEL (reference sequence). The length of the CDR3 is 17 residues. V dropped 0 bases and J dropped 2 bases, with 14 bases sitting between them. In DNA form, the CDR3 reads TGTGCCAGCAGCCAAGAGGCGGGCAGGGGAACCTACAATGAGCAGTTCTTC. This gives the protein CASSQEAGRGTYNEQFF.

This chain links TRBV3-1 (or the pseudogene TRBV3-2) with TRBJ2-5; 10 bases fit TRBD2. Germline CDR1 is LGHDT and CDR2 is YNNKEL (reference sequence). Losses at the gene ends were 0 bases for V and 5 bases for J; bases not matched to a gene: 9. The CDR3 is made up of 17 amino acids. The CDR3 nucleotides are TGTGCCAGCAGCCAAGAAGGGACTAGCGTATCTAGGGAGACCCAGTACTTC. It is translated as CASSQEGTSVSRETQYF.

The chain is built from TRBV7-3 and TRBJ1-2; 7 positions agree with TRBD1. This CDR3 has 15 residues. Looked up from germline, CDR1 is SGHTA and CDR2 is FQGTGA. The trim removed 5 bases at V and 1 base at J, leaving 7 bases unmatched. As DNA, the CDR3 is TGTGCCAGCAGCCCCGGGACAGCAAATAACTATGGCTACACCTTC. Protein sequence: CASSPGTANNYGYTF.

The CDR3 protein is CASSLEVTAYNEQFF. The CDR3 region has the DNA TGTGCCAGCAGCTTAGAAGTGACTGCCTACAATGAGCAGTTCTTC. V gene TRBV11-2 combines with J gene TRBJ2-1; D gene ambiguous. V lost 0 bases and J lost 2, with 8 bases in between. Germline CDR1 and CDR2: SGHAT and FQNNGV. This CDR3 is 15 amino acids long.

This clone was seen more than once but under ten times. The rearrangement links TRBV30 to TRBJ1-2, with D maybe TRBD1 (5 bases). The germline CDR1 and CDR2 sequences are GTSNPN and SVGIG (reference sequence). This CDR3 contains 13 residues. V was clipped by 5 bases and J by 5 bases, with 15 bases between them. CDR3 region: CAWYLERGYGYTF. CDR3 nucleotides: TGTGCCTGGTACCTAGAGCGGGGGTATGGCTACACCTTC. Full variable domain (outside the CDR3, taken from reference TRBV30 and TRBJ1-2): SQTIHQWPATLVQPVGSPLSLECTVEGTSNPNLYWYRQAAGRGLQLLFYSVGIGQISSEVPQNLSASRPQDRQFILSSKKLLLSDSGFYLCAWYLERGYGYTFGSGTRLTVV.

The table lists this clone with a count of one. This chain joins TRBV6-5 and TRBJ2-7, with D tentatively TRBD2 (5 bases). Germline V gene lookup returns CDR1 MNHEY and CDR2 SVGAGI. This CDR3 spans 15 amino acids. Trimming shortened V by 5 bases and J by 2 bases, and 16 bases separated the two germline ends. The DNA of the CDR3 is TGTGCCAGCAGTAGGACTCCCCCAGGACCCTACGAGCAGTACTTC. The encoded protein is CASSRTPPGPYEQYF.

The V and J genes are TRBV10-3 and TRBJ2-1; D is undetermined. Trimming took off 2 bases at V and 4 bases at J, with 6 bases between the two ends. The CDR3 runs 13 residues. Germline values: CDR1 ENHRY, CDR2 SYGVKD. The CDR3 sequence is CAISETNYNEQFF. CDR3 coding DNA: TGTGCCATCAGTGAGACAAATTACAATGAGCAGTTCTTC.

The chain recombines TRBV2 with TRBJ2-5, with a weak D call TRBD2 (5 bases). The ends were cut back, 6 bases at V and 4 bases at J, with 15 bases in the middle. CDR1 is SNHLY and CDR2 is FYNNEI in the germline V gene. This CDR3 has 14 residues. The CDR3, as DNA: TGTGCCAGCAGGCAAGGCCTAGCCATAGAGACCCAGTACTTC. It codes for CASRQGLAIETQYF.

The J gene is TRBJ2-5, the V gene TRBV5-6; D might be TRBD2 (7 bases). Trimming left V 6 bases short and J 2 bases short, with 20 bases between. The CDR3 is 16 amino acids. Germline loops: CDR1 SGHDT, CDR2 YYEEEE. The CDR3 protein is CASTYSGGRRQETQYF. The CDR3 nucleotides read TGTGCCAGCACCTATTCCGGGGGGCGGAGGCAAGAGACCCAGTACTTC.

The J gene is TRBJ1-5, the V gene TRBV5-8; D not resolved. The CDR3 covers 15 residues. Germline values: CDR1 SGHTS, CDR2 YDEGEE. The V gene lost 0 bases and the J gene lost 6 bases, with 13 bases spanning the gap. The CDR3 sequence: CASSLAPVAGQPQHF. Written as DNA, the CDR3 is TGTGCCAGCAGCTTGGCCCCCGTAGCGGGTCAGCCCCAGCATTTT. The full variable domain, its missing parts supplied by reference TRBV5-8 and TRBJ1-5, is EAGVTQSPTHLIKTRGQQATLRCSPISGHTSVYWYQQALGLGLQFLLWYDEGEERNRGNFPPRFSGRQFPNYSSELNVNALELEDSALYLCASSLAPVAGQPQHFGDGTRLSIL.

In its sample, this clone was seen once. This chain connects TRBV6-6 to TRBJ1-6; unclear D gene. The CDR3 contains 15 residues. The V end was cut by 7 bases, the J end by 7 bases, with 17 bases between. Looked up from germline, CDR1 is MNHNY and CDR2 is SVGAGI (reference sequence). The CDR3 sequence: CASIAPRVRNSPLHF. The CDR3 nucleotides read TGTGCCAGCATCGCCCCGAGGGTACGGAATTCACCCCTCCACTTT.

This rearrangement joins TRBV7-9 to TRBJ2-1, with TRBD2 identical over 8 bases. There are 16 residues in the CDR3. CDR1 is SEHNR and CDR2 is FQNEAQ in the germline V gene (reference sequence). V lost 5 bases and J lost 8; bases outside the gene matches: 14. The CDR3 loop reads CASSPGMAGGQDEQFF. The CDR3 nucleotides are TGTGCCAGCAGCCCCGGCATGGCGGGGGGTCAGGATGAGCAGTTCTTC.

This sequence joins TRBV27 and TRBJ1-4; a possible D gene is TRBD1 (5 bases). The CDR3 runs to 16 residues. Trimming shortened V by 6 bases and J by 7 bases, and 21 bases separated the two germline ends. Per germline, CDR1 MNHEY and CDR2 SMNVEV (reference sequence). As DNA, the CDR3 is TGTGCCAGCAGCCGACTCCCCGGGGGGGTTGGTGAAAAACTGTTTTTT. Translated, it gives CASSRLPGGVGEKLFF.